The 22 T cell receptor beta chains below come from one sample, sequenced in a study of T cell changes during pregnancy in multiple sclerosis. Clones were read by immunoSEQ multiplex PCR, and TCRdb kept only the in-frame ones, dropping some. The repertoire consists of 100,000 to 130,000 clones, with 85% to 95% occurring once and the leading ten covering roughly 0.78%. The material was peripheral blood, obtained in the third trimester of pregnancy. The receptors shown here come from a female donor in good health, enrolled as a control in a pregnancy study.

This clone was counted a few times. V gene TRBV7-9 combines with J gene TRBJ1-1, with 8 bases lining up with TRBD1. This CDR3 contains 15 residues. CDR1 is SEHNR and CDR2 is FQNEAQ in the germline V gene (reference sequence). Losses at the gene ends were 1 base for V and 7 bases for J; bases not matched to a gene: 8. This CDR3 reads CASSLGQGLENEAFF. As DNA, the CDR3 is TGTGCCAGCAGCTTAGGACAGGGGCTGGAGAATGAAGCTTTCTTT.

CDR3 sequence reads: CASTRGSGYTF. The CDR3 coding sequence is TGTGCCAGCACCAGGGGAAGTGGCTACACCTTC. The gene calls are TRBV5-6 and TRBJ1-2; tentative D call: TRBD1 (6 bases). The germline V and J ends were trimmed by 6 bases and 7 bases, with 10 bases remaining between them. There are 11 residues in the CDR3. The germline V gene has CDR1 SGHDT and CDR2 YYEEEE.

The chain employs TRBV5-1 and TRBJ1-4, with 9 positions matching TRBD1. CDR1 and CDR2 from the germline V gene are SGHRS and YFSETQ. Trimming cost V 0 bases and J 5 bases; bases outside gene matches: 2. The CDR3 has 15 amino acids. The CDR3 DNA follows: TGCGCCAGCAGCTTGGAAGGGACAGGGAATGAAAAACTGTTTTTT. Encoded protein: CASSLEGTGNEKLFF. The variable domain in full, with the rest retrieved from reference TRBV5-1 and TRBJ1-4, is KAGVTQTPRYLIKTRGQQVTLSCSPISGHRSVSWYQQTPGQGLQFLFEYFSETQRNKGNFPGRFSGRQFSNSRSEMNVSTLELGDSALYLCASSLEGTGNEKLFFGSGTQLSVL.

V gene TRBV7-8 combines with J gene TRBJ1-5; D may be TRBD1 (5 bases). V shed 4 bases and J shed 0 bases, with 13 bases lying between them. Germline V gives CDR1 SGHVS, CDR2 FQNEAQ. The CDR3 totals 16 residues. CDR3: CASSSQGLGSNQPQHF. CDR3 bases: TGTGCCAGCAGCTCCCAGGGACTGGGTAGCAATCAGCCCCAGCATTTT.

This clone was detected once. This chain uses TRBV18 with TRBJ2-3; D possibly corresponds to TRBD2 (7 bases). Trimming took 3 bases from V and 2 from J, leaving 15 bases between them. This CDR3 contains 16 residues. Per germline, CDR1 KGHSH and CDR2 LQKENI. Here the CDR3 reads CASSPPGGGITDTQYF. The CDR3 DNA reads as TGTGCCAGCTCACCCCCGGGCGGGGGCATCACAGATACGCAGTATTTT. Full variable domain (outside the CDR3, taken from reference TRBV18 and TRBJ2-3): NAGVMQNPRHLVRRRGQEARLRCSPMKGHSHVYWYRQLPEEGLKFMVYLQKENIIDESGMPKERFSAEFPKEGPSILRIQQVVRGDSAAYFCASSPPGGGITDTQYFGPGTRLTVL.

The CDR3 DNA sequence: TGTGCCAGCAGTTACTCCTCGGGGAGGAACACTGAAGCTTTCTTT. This encodes CASSYSSGRNTEAFF. V is TRBV6-5 and J is TRBJ1-1; D unclear. This CDR3 has 15 residues. Germline V gives CDR1 MNHEY, CDR2 SVGAGI. The germline V and J ends were trimmed by 0 bases and 1 base, with 9 bases remaining between them.

V is TRBV27 and J is TRBJ1-5; D is unresolved. Germline V lookup: CDR1 MNHEY, CDR2 SMNVEV (reference sequence). The V end lost 3 bases, the J end lost 0 bases, and 9 bases lay between the germline ends. CDR3 length: 15 residues. CDR3 in DNA: TGTGCCAGCAGTTTCGAGGGCCTTAGCAATCAGCCCCAGCATTTT. Translation: CASSFEGLSNQPQHF.

V is TRBV30 and J is TRBJ1-5; D remains unclear. CDR1 is GTSNPN and CDR2 is SVGIG in the germline V gene (reference sequence). This CDR3 spans 13 amino acids. Trimming cost V 2 bases and J 3 bases, with 8 bases left between them. This chain's CDR3 is CAWSPQANQPQHF. DNA for the CDR3: TGTGCCTGGAGTCCGCAGGCCAATCAGCCCCAGCATTTT.

This chain joins TRBV19 and TRBJ1-2; D not resolved. Trimming removed 0 bases at V and 4 bases at J, with 12 bases between. Germline CDR1 reads LNHDA; CDR2 reads SQIVND (reference sequence). The CDR3 is 15 residues long. The CDR3 region is CASSIDLETVYGYTF. The DNA of the CDR3 is TGTGCCAGTAGTATAGATCTGGAGACGGTCTATGGCTACACCTTC.

The chain combines TRBV9 with TRBJ2-1; TRBD2 matches at 12 bases. The V gene's germline CDR1 is SGDLS and CDR2 YYNGEE. Trimming cost V 10 bases and J 8 bases; bases outside gene matches: 10. The CDR3 contains 14 residues. CDR3 protein: CAASSGGAYDEQFF. The CDR3 nucleotides are TGTGCCGCTTCTAGCGGGGGGGCTTACGATGAGCAGTTCTTC. Complete variable domain (other parts from reference TRBV9 and TRBJ2-1): DSGVTQTPKHLITATGQRVTLRCSPRSGDLSVYWYQQSLDQGLQFLIQYYNGEERAKGNILERFSAQQFPDLHSELNLSSLELGDSALYFCAASSGGAYDEQFFGPGTRLTVL.

CDR3 loop: CASSLADIPGNTIYF. The CDR3 DNA is TGTGCCAGCAGCTTAGCGGACATCCCCGGAAACACCATATATTTT. V gene TRBV7-9 combines with J gene TRBJ1-3, with D possibly matching TRBD1 (5 bases). There are 15 residues in the CDR3. Trimming shortened V by 0 bases and J by 4 bases, and 10 bases separated the two germline ends. Germline CDR1 and CDR2: SEHNR and FQNEAQ (reference sequence).

The rearrangement uses TRBV6-1 and TRBJ1-6; unclear D gene. CDR1 and CDR2 from the germline V gene are MNHNS and SASEGT. The CDR3 is made up of 13 amino acids. V lost 10 bases, J lost 4 bases, and 11 bases lay in between. CDR3 residues: CATSGVYNSPLHF. The CDR3 nucleotides are TGTGCCACCTCGGGAGTGTATAATTCACCCCTCCACTTT.

CDR3: CASSLLTSSISSEKLFF. The CDR3 nucleotides are TGTGCCAGCAGCTTATTAACTAGTTCGATCAGTAGTGAAAAACTGTTTTTT. This chain uses TRBV7-9 with TRBJ1-4, with D hard to call. Germline assignment: CDR1 SEHNR and CDR2 FQNEAQ (reference sequence). The CDR3 is 17 residues long. V lost 2 bases and J 7 bases, leaving 20 bases between the germline ends.

This chain joins TRBV5-1 and TRBJ1-1, with a tentative D call TRBD1 (5 bases). Germline V CDR1 and CDR2: SGHRS, YFSETQ. V lost 0 bases to trimming and J lost 1 base, with 7 bases between them. The CDR3 loop spans 14 amino acids. The CDR3 loop reads CASSLDGQNTEAFF. CDR3 in DNA: TGCGCCAGCAGCTTGGACGGACAGAACACTGAAGCTTTCTTT.

The chain carries TRBV19 and TRBJ1-5, with D tentatively TRBD1 (5 bases). This CDR3 spans 14 amino acids. In germline, CDR1 is LNHDA, CDR2 SQIVND (reference sequence). V was shortened by 2 bases and J by 3 bases, with 8 bases between the two germline ends. CDR3 DNA sequence: TGTGCCAGTAGTATAAGGACAACCAATCAGCCCCAGCATTTT. Translated: CASSIRTTNQPQHF.

V gene TRBV9 combines with J gene TRBJ2-2; 7 bases line up with TRBD2. Losses at the gene ends were 0 bases for V and 0 bases for J; bases not matched to a gene: 2. CDR3 size: 16 residues. The germline gives CDR1 SGDLS, CDR2 YYNGEE. The CDR3 nucleotides are TGTGCCAGCAGCGTAGCGGCGGGGGCGAACACCGGGGAGCTGTTTTTT. Encoded protein: CASSVAAGANTGELFF.

The chain couples TRBV27 to TRBJ2-5; D is perhaps TRBD1 (6 bases). The V end lost 10 bases, the J end lost 1 base, and 10 bases lay between the germline ends. CDR1 is MNHEY, CDR2 SMNVEV, per germline (reference sequence). This CDR3 comprises 12 residues. The CDR3 nucleotides read TGTGCCACCACGGACAGCCAAGAGACCCAGTACTTC. Translated: CATTDSQETQYF.

V usage is TRBV4-1 and J usage is TRBJ2-7, with D possibly matching TRBD1 (7 bases). Germline V CDR1 and CDR2: MGHRA, YSYEKL. V was shortened by 0 bases and J by 2 bases, with 14 bases between the two germline ends. This CDR3 contains 16 residues. This chain's CDR3 is CASSQDAQGGAYEQYF. CDR3 sequence (DNA): TGCGCCAGCAGCCAAGATGCCCAGGGGGGCGCCTACGAGCAGTACTTC.

The chain recombines TRBV5-5 with TRBJ1-2; 9 positions agree with TRBD1. V shed 4 bases and J 4 bases; nucleotides not matched to a gene: 2. CDR3 size: 13 residues. Germline assignment: CDR1 SGHKS and CDR2 YYEKEE (reference sequence). The CDR3 DNA reads as TGTGCCAGCAGCGTGGACAGGGGCTATGGCTACACCTTC. It yields the protein CASSVDRGYGYTF. The complete variable domain, with remaining parts taken from reference TRBV5-5 and TRBJ1-2, reads DAGVTQSPTHLIKTRGQQVTLRCSPISGHKSVSWYQQVLGQGPQFIFQYYEKEERGRGNFPDRFSARQFPNYSSELNVNALLLGDSALYLCASSVDRGYGYTFGSGTRLTVV.

The gene calls are TRBV7-9 and TRBJ2-1; TRBD2 agrees at 9 bases. After removal of 1 base from V and 3 bases from J, the junction contained 10 bases not matched to a gene. The CDR3 length is 18 residues. Germline V gives CDR1 SEHNR, CDR2 FQNEAQ (reference sequence). The DNA for the CDR3 is TGTGCCAGCAGCTTAGATTTGAGGCTAGCGGGACACTACAATGAGCAGTTCTTC. It translates to CASSLDLRLAGHYNEQFF.

This chain links TRBV6-5 with TRBJ2-2, with 9 positions matching TRBD2. Germline CDR1 MNHEY, CDR2 SVGAGI. This CDR3 has 14 residues. J was trimmed by 6 bases and V by 2 bases; bases with no gene match: 1. The DNA for the CDR3 is TGTGCCAGCAGTTACCGCGGGGGGGCCGGGGAGCTGTTTTTT. This sequence encodes CASSYRGGAGELFF.

The CDR3 sequence is CASSLNGGGDYGYTF. CDR3 nucleotide sequence: TGTGCCAGCAGCTTAAATGGAGGGGGCGACTATGGCTACACCTTC. The chain combines TRBV7-3 with TRBJ1-2; 7 bases line up with TRBD1. Germline-derived CDR1 and CDR2 are SGHTA and FQGTGA. This CDR3 spans 15 amino acids. J was trimmed by 3 bases and V by 1 base; bases with no gene match: 5. The complete variable domain, with remaining parts taken from reference TRBV7-3 and TRBJ1-2, reads GAGVSQTPSNKVTEKGKYVELRCDPISGHTALYWYRQSLGQGPEFLIYFQGTGAADDSGLPNDRFFAVRPEGSVSTLKIQRTERGDSAVYLCASSLNGGGDYGYTFGSGTRLTVV.